The 27 T cell receptor beta chains below were found in one sample sequenced in a study of beta chain features in type 1 diabetes. Study-wide results and caveats: Shorter TCRB CDR3s, moderately but significantly so, were found in Type 1 diabetes patients in all four CD4+ subsets.

Sequenced material consisted of expressed TCRB transcripts (all of the isolated RNA was reverse transcribed). Libraries were prepared by immunoSEQ multiplex PCR; TCRdb keeps only in-frame clonotypes and omits some of them. The repertoire holds some 700,000 clones, with about an eighth as singletons. Antigens for these TCRs are unknown. Sequenced sample: naive CD4+ T cells from blood. These receptors were collected from a man younger than 35 with type 1 diabetes.

J is TRBJ2-7 and V is TRBV10-3; no reliable D call. Trimming shortened V by 4 bases and J by 4 bases, and 11 bases separated the two germline ends. The V gene's germline CDR1 is ENHRY and CDR2 SYGVKD. This CDR3 is built from 13 residues. DNA of the CDR3: TGTGCCATCAGTGCGGATATGGGGTACGAGCAGTACTTC. Translated: CAISADMGYEQYF.

The V gene is TRBV30, the J gene TRBJ2-7; D unclear. Germline-derived CDR1 and CDR2 are GTSNPN and SVGIG (reference sequence). The CDR3 consists of 13 residues. The V end was cut by 6 bases, the J end by 5 bases, with 17 bases between. CDR3 nucleotide sequence: TGTGCCTGCCCCTCTTCTCGCCTCCACGAGCAGTACTTC. It yields the protein CACPSSRLHEQYF.

This sequence joins TRBV27 and TRBJ1-1; TRBD1 matches 7 bases. The germline V gene has CDR1 MNHEY and CDR2 SMNVEV (reference sequence). The junction had 17 bases not matched to a gene; V was cut back by 6 bases and J by 10 bases. The CDR3 consists of 15 residues. CDR3 amino acids: CASSRRQGDSRRAFF. Written as DNA, the CDR3 is TGTGCCAGCAGCCGCCGACAGGGAGACAGTCGCAGAGCTTTCTTT.

This clone was found a few times. CDR3 in amino acids: CASSLTLPKGLGTGELFF. The CDR3 coding sequence is TGCGCCAGCAGCTTGACTCTTCCGAAGGGTTTGGGCACCGGGGAGCTGTTTTTT. This chain links TRBV5-1 with TRBJ2-2; no definite D call. Germline CDR1 SGHRS, CDR2 YFSETQ. V gave up 1 base and J gave up 4 bases, with 20 bases separating them. This CDR3 has 18 residues.

This clone was detected only a few times. The rearrangement uses TRBV28 and TRBJ2-7, with 8 bases that match TRBD2. Germline assignment: CDR1 MDHEN and CDR2 SYDVKM. This CDR3 spans 14 amino acids. V gave up 5 bases and J gave up 3 bases; unmatched junction bases: 6. CDR3 in DNA: TGTGCCAGCAGTCCCCCAAGCGGGGGCTACGAGCAGTACTTC. This encodes CASSPPSGGYEQYF.

The rearrangement links TRBV27 to TRBJ2-7, with 8 bases matching TRBD1. V dropped 5 bases and J dropped 4; count of bases not matched to a gene: 10. Germline V gene lookup returns CDR1 MNHEY and CDR2 SMNVEV (reference sequence). The CDR3 length is 15 residues. CDR3 nucleotide sequence: TGTGCCAGCAGTCCCCGGGCAGGGGGCAGGTACGAGCAGTACTTC. This codes for CASSPRAGGRYEQYF.

This clone has just a few counts. The chain is built from TRBV29-1 and TRBJ1-2; D perhaps matches TRBD1 (5 bases). Germline loops: CDR1 SQVTM, CDR2 ANQGSEA. CDR3 size: 14 residues. V was cut by 6 bases and J by 7 bases, with 21 bases left in between. The CDR3 nucleotides read TGCAGCGTCCCGGACACCAGGGTTCAGGGTGGCTACACCTTC. Its protein is CSVPDTRVQGGYTF.

This clone was detected only a few times. The chain is built from TRBV14 and TRBJ2-1, with 9 positions matching TRBD2. V lost 1 base and J lost 9; bases outside the gene matches: 10. The germline V gene encodes CDR1 SGHDN and CDR2 FVKESK. This CDR3 is 16 amino acids long. The CDR3 protein is CASSQGRGGAGGEQFF. As DNA, the CDR3 is TGTGCCAGCAGCCAAGGTCGCGGGGGGGCCGGTGGTGAGCAGTTCTTC.

This clone was counted between two and nine times. The chain joins TRBV11-1 to TRBJ1-2; no definite D call. The CDR3 has 16 amino acids. The V gene lost 7 bases and the J gene lost 3 bases, with 21 bases spanning the gap. Germline CDR1 and CDR2: SGHAT and FQDESV (reference sequence). The CDR3 bases are TGTGCCAGCACCAGAGGCGGCTCCACGAGGGACTATGGCTACACCTTC. Translated: CASTRGGSTRDYGYTF. The full variable domain, completed using reference TRBV11-1 and TRBJ1-2, is EAEVAQSPRYKITEKSQAVAFWCDPISGHATLYWYRQILGQGPELLVQFQDESVVDDSQLPKDRFSAERLKGVDSTLKIQPAELGDSAMYLCASTRGGSTRDYGYTFGSGTRLTVV.

This clone was seen a few times. This chain uses TRBV5-1 with TRBJ2-5, with D possibly called TRBD1 or TRBD2 (6 bases each). The germline gives CDR1 SGHRS, CDR2 YFSETQ. V shed 4 bases and J shed 5 bases, with 15 bases lying between them. This CDR3 is built from 14 residues. The CDR3 DNA is TGCGCCAGCAGCCCACCGACGGGGGCCGAGACCCAGTACTTC. It codes for CASSPPTGAETQYF.

The genes are TRBV30 and TRBJ1-2, with D unclear. Trimming took off 7 bases at V and 0 bases at J, with 9 bases between the two ends. The CDR3 runs 12 residues. Looked up from germline, CDR1 is GTSNPN and CDR2 is SVGIG (reference sequence). The CDR3 region is CASPITNYGYTF. The CDR3 DNA sequence: TGTGCCTCTCCGATTACTAACTATGGCTACACCTTC. The full variable domain, rest sourced from reference TRBV30 and TRBJ1-2, is SQTIHQWPATLVQPVGSPLSLECTVEGTSNPNLYWYRQAAGRGLQLLFYSVGIGQISSEVPQNLSASRPQDRQFILSSKKLLLSDSGFYLCASPITNYGYTFGSGTRLTVV.

The rearrangement links TRBV6-5 to TRBJ2-1; 8 nucleotides match TRBD1. This CDR3 is built from 13 residues. CDR1 and CDR2 from the germline V gene are MNHEY and SVGAGI. With V trimmed by 8 bases and J by 7 bases, 7 bases remained unmatched. CDR3 DNA sequence: TGTGCCAGCCGGGGACAGGTGGTTAATGAGCAGTTCTTC. Protein sequence: CASRGQVVNEQFF.

This clone came up a few times. The chain employs TRBV28 and TRBJ2-5, with D possibly matching TRBD2 (6 bases). CDR1 MDHEN and CDR2 SYDVKM come from the germline V gene. CDR3 length: 14 residues. With 6 bases removed from V and 5 bases from J, the gap between germline ends came to 16 bases. Here the CDR3 reads CASRTRLEMETQYF. In nucleotides, the CDR3 is TGTGCCAGCAGGACTAGACTGGAGATGGAGACCCAGTACTTC.

The chain joins TRBV30 to TRBJ1-2, with D possibly TRBD1 on 6 matching bases. The CDR3 runs 12 residues. The germline V gene encodes CDR1 GTSNPN and CDR2 SVGIG (reference sequence). Trimming cost V 2 bases and J 6 bases, with 10 bases left between them. The CDR3 protein is CAWSLPGDGYTF. In DNA form, the CDR3 reads TGTGCCTGGAGTCTTCCAGGGGATGGCTACACCTTC.

The V call is TRBV6-6, the J call TRBJ1-1; D remains unclear. The CDR3 length is 14 residues. With 0 bases removed from V and 1 base from J, the gap between germline ends came to 6 bases. Looked up from germline, CDR1 is MNHNY and CDR2 is SVGAGI (reference sequence). CDR3 amino acids: CASSYSRTNTEAFF. The CDR3 DNA sequence: TGTGCCAGCAGTTACTCTCGAACGAACACTGAAGCTTTCTTT.

This clone occurred many times. Other DNA variants within this sample encode the same CDR3. The V and J genes are TRBV13 and TRBJ2-7, with TRBD1 matching over 7 bases. Germline values: CDR1 PRHDT, CDR2 FYEKMQ (reference sequence). Losses at the gene ends were 3 bases for V and 4 bases for J; bases not matched to a gene: 3. The CDR3 extends over 13 amino acids. This chain's CDR3 is CASSLGRGYEQYF. CDR3 coding DNA: TGTGCCAGCAGCTTGGGCAGGGGGTACGAGCAGTACTTC.

This chain links TRBV9 with TRBJ2-3, with 7 bases that match TRBD1. Germline CDR1 reads SGDLS; CDR2 reads YYNGEE. The CDR3 contains 14 residues. The J segment lost 4 bases and the V segment lost 4 bases, leaving 6 bases of the junction unmatched. The CDR3 region has the DNA TGTGCCAGCAGCACAGGGGTTGAAGCAGATACGCAGTATTTT. It codes for CASSTGVEADTQYF.

The V gene is TRBV2, the J gene TRBJ2-1, with D unresolved. This CDR3 has 14 amino acids. The germline CDR1 and CDR2 sequences are SNHLY and FYNNEI. The V gene lost 6 bases and the J gene lost 8 bases, with 17 bases spanning the gap. The DNA for the CDR3 is TGTGCCAGCAGAGCCCTTGAGGAGCCCGATGAGCAGTTCTTC. Protein sequence: CASRALEEPDEQFF.

The chain carries TRBV9 and TRBJ1-1; D may be TRBD1 (6 bases). V lost 0 bases and J lost 4, with 7 bases in between. Germline CDR1 is SGDLS and CDR2 is YYNGEE. CDR3 length: 13 residues. The CDR3 nucleotides are TGTGCCAGCAGCGTAGGACAGGTCACTGAAGCTTTCTTT. Amino acids: CASSVGQVTEAFF.

The gene calls are TRBV7-3 and TRBJ2-5, with 7 bases fitting TRBD1. Per germline, CDR1 SGHTA and CDR2 FQGTGA. This CDR3 region has 15 residues. J gave up 2 bases and V 5 bases, and 8 bases lay outside the gene matches. The CDR3: CASSLYRGGQETQYF. In nucleotides, the CDR3 is TGTGCCAGCAGCCTATACAGGGGTGGGCAAGAGACCCAGTACTTC. Looking up the rest from reference TRBV7-3 and TRBJ2-5 gives the full variable domain: GAGVSQTPSNKVTEKGKYVELRCDPISGHTALYWYRQSLGQGPEFLIYFQGTGAADDSGLPNDRFFAVRPEGSVSTLKIQRTERGDSAVYLCASSLYRGGQETQYFGPGTRLLVL.

This chain links TRBV10-3 with TRBJ1-1, with D possibly TRBD1 on 5 matching bases. The germline V gene encodes CDR1 ENHRY and CDR2 SYGVKD. The CDR3 totals 14 residues. With 10 bases removed from V and 5 bases from J, the gap between germline ends came to 20 bases. The CDR3 sequence is CASRTLQVGTEAFF. The CDR3 nucleotides are TGTGCCAGCAGGACACTACAGGTTGGGACTGAAGCTTTCTTT.

This clone was counted only a few times. J is TRBJ1-4 and V is TRBV9; D remains unclear. The CDR3 contains 14 residues. Germline V lookup: CDR1 SGDLS, CDR2 YYNGEE. V gave up 4 bases and J gave up 8 bases, with 15 bases separating them. The CDR3 sequence: CASSPGSNDEKLFF. Written as DNA, the CDR3 is TGTGCCAGCAGCCCGGGATCTAACGACGAAAAACTGTTTTTT.

CDR3 sequence: CASSNRDSSYNEQFF. The CDR3 DNA sequence: TGTGCCAGCAGCAACCGGGACAGCTCCTACAATGAGCAGTTCTTC. The rearrangement links TRBV11-3 to TRBJ2-1; 7 bases line up with TRBD1. The length of the CDR3 is 15 residues. With V trimmed by 5 bases and J by 0 bases, 4 bases remained unmatched. CDR1 is SGHNT, CDR2 YENEEA, per germline.

There are a few counts of this clone. The chain recombines TRBV15 with TRBJ1-2; tentative D call: TRBD1 (5 bases). The CDR3 has 15 amino acids. CDR1 LNHNV and CDR2 YYDKDF come from the germline V gene (reference sequence). Trimming removed 0 bases at V and 4 bases at J, with 12 bases between. As DNA, the CDR3 is TGTGCCACCAGCAGAGACAGGGTACAATCCTATGGCTACACCTTC. Protein sequence: CATSRDRVQSYGYTF.

The chain is built from TRBV5-4 and TRBJ2-1; 11 nucleotides match TRBD2. The ends lost 4 bases at V and 8 bases at J; junction bases unmatched: 14. Per the germline V gene, CDR1 is SGHNT and CDR2 is YYREEE (reference sequence). The CDR3 runs to 17 residues. CDR3 sequence: CASSPGASGGRGDEQFF. The CDR3 DNA reads as TGTGCCAGCAGCCCGGGGGCTAGCGGGGGGAGGGGCGATGAGCAGTTCTTC.

The V call is TRBV30, the J call TRBJ1-5; possible D gene TRBD1, 6 bases. The CDR3 is 14 amino acids. From germline, CDR1 is GTSNPN and CDR2 SVGIG (reference sequence). V gave up 2 bases and J gave up 1 base, with 9 bases separating them. CDR3 amino acids: CAWSMTGSNQPQHF. CDR3 nucleotide sequence: TGTGCCTGGAGTATGACAGGCAGCAATCAGCCCCAGCATTTT.

The chain couples TRBV15 to TRBJ1-2; a weak D match, TRBD1 (5 bases). CDR3 length equals 15 residues. The V gene lost 0 bases and the J gene lost 1 base, with 9 bases spanning the gap. The V gene's germline CDR1 is LNHNV and CDR2 YYDKDF (reference sequence). CDR3 sequence (DNA): TGTGCCACCAGCAGAGATACGGGGGTTAACTATGGCTACACCTTC. This sequence encodes CATSRDTGVNYGYTF.